Below, one T cell receptor (beta chain) is given with its context. Its antigen remains unidentified. Base qualities were left out, and no much larger clone turns up one base away. Each collaborating institution followed its own protocols to collect whole blood in K2EDTA tubes. For TCRbeta analysis, collaborator samples were shipped as frozen whole blood, as isolated PBMCs, or as DNA extracted from either sample type. TCRbeta CDR3 regions were amplified from genomic DNA using the immunoSEQ Assay, a bias-controlled multiplex PCR. The study's own analysis went as follows. The number of nucleated cells in each sample was estimated from the amplification of reference gene primers within the assay. Sequence reads were collapsed and filtered to measure the absolute abundance of every unique TCRbeta CDR3 rearrangement. Productive Simpson clonality was computed per sample as the square root of Simpson's diversity index over productive rearrangements. The immuneACCESS repertoire file appears here via TCRdb, limited to in-frame rearrangements. These files lack a portion of the clones; in checked studies, under half of the deficit traces to unresolved V genes, and the cause of the others is not known. That table gives V, J and clone size, and the DNA gave D and trimming. In all, the sample holds over 65,000 clones, and more than 75% of those were seen once. Jointly, the top ten make up roughly 1.2% of the sample.

Reading from cysteine to phenylalanine, the CDR3 counts 11 amino acids. The CDR3 DNA has 33 bases and is translated from base 1. Via the germline V gene, CDR1 is SNHLY and CDR2 FYNNEI. The junction carries 5 bases between V and J, which are trimmed by 6 bases and 3 bases respectively. This entry is derived from a study of blood T cell repertoires in COVID-19 (dated by TCRdb to about 2020). For the wider study: The collaborator samples originated in the United States, Italy and Spain and spanned the acute and convalescent phases of COVID-19. The repertoires were released in a freely available public database intended as a resource for research on the immune response to SARS-CoV-2. Samples came from the ongoing ImmuneRACE study (first 160 participants) plus 1,254 subjects from 6 global collaborators. Where available, HLA class I and class II types were taken from metadata supplied by the sample provider and were not determined by assay-based typing. Nearly every sample came with metadata listing a de-identified subject ID, COVID-19 status, age in years and sex. The material from the prospective study consisted of cDNA or gDNA derived from T cells, B-cell-depleted T cells, or PBMCs. The dataset comprised deeply sampled blood TCRbeta repertoires from subjects exposed to, actively infected with, or recovered from COVID-19.

Overall study results and their limits: The amount of clinical and demographic metadata varied by source and participant and was provided uncurated.

The chain joins TRBV2 to TRBJ1-2, with the identity of the D gene unclear. This TCR derives from a woman between 55 and 75 years old with acute or convalescent COVID-19. Sequencing was done on a sample of peripheral blood. The CDR3 reads as follows: CASRAYYGYTF. The sequenced DNA: TGTGCCAGCAGAGCATACTATGGCTACACCTTC.